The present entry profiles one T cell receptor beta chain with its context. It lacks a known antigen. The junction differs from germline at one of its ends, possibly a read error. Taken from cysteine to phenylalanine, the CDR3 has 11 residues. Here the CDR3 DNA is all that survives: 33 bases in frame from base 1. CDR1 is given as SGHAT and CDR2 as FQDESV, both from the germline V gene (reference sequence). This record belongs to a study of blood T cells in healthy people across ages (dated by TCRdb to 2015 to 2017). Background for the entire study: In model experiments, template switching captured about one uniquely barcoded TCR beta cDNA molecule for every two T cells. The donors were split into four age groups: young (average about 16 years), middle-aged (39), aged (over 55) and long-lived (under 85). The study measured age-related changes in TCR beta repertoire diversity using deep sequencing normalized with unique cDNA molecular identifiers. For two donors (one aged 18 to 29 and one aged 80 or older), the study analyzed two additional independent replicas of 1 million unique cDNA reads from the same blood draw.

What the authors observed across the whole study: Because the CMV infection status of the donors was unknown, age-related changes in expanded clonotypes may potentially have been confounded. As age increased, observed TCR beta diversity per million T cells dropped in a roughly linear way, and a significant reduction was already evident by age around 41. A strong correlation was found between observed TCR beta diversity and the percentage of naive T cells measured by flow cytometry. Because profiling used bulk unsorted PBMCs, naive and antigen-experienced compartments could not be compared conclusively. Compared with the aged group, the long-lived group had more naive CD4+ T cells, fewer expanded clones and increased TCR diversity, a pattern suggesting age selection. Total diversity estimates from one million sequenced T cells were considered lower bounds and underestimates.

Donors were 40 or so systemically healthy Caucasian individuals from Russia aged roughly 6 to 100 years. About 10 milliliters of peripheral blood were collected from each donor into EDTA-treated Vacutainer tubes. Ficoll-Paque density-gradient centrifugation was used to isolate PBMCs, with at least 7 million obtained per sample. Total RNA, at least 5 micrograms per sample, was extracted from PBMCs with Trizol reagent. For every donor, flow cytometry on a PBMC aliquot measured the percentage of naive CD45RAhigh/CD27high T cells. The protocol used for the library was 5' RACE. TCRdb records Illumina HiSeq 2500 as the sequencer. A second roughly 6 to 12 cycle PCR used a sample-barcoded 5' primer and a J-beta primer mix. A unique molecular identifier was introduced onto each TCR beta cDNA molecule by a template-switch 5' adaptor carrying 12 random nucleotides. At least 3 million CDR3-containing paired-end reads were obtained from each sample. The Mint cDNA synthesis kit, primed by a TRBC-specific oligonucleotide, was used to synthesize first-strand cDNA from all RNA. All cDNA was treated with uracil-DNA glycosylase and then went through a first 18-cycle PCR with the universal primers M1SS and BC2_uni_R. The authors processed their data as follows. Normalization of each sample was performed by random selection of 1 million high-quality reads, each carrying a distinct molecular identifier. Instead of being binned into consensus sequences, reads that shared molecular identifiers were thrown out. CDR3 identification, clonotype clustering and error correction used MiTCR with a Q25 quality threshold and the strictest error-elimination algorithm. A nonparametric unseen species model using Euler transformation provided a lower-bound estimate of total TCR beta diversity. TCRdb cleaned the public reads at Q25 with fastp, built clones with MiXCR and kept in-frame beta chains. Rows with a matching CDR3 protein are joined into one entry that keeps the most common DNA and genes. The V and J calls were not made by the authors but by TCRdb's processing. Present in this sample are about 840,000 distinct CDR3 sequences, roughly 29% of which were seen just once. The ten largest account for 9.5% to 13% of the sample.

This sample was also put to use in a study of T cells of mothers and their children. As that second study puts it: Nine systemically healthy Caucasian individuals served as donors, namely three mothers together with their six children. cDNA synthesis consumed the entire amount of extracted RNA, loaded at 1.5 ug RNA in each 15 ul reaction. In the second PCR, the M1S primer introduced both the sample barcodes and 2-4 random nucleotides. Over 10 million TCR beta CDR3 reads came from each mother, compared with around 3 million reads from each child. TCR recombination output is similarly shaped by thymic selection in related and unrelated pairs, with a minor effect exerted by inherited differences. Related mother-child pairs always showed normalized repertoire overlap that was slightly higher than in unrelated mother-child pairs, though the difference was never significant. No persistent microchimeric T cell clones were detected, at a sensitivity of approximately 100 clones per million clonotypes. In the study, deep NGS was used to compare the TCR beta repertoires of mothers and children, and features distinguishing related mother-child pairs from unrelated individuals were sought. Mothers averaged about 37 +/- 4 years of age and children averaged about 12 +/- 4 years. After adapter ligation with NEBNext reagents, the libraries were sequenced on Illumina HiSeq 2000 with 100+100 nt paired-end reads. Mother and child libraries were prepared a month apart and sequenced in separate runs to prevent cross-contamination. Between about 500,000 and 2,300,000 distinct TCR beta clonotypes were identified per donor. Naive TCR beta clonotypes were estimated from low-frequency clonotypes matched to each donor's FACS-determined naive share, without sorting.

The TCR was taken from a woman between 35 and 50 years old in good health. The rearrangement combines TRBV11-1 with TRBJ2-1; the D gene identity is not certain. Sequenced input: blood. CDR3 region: CPSSSLGEQFF. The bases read TGTCCCAGCAGCTCTCTTGGTGAGCAGTTCTTC.